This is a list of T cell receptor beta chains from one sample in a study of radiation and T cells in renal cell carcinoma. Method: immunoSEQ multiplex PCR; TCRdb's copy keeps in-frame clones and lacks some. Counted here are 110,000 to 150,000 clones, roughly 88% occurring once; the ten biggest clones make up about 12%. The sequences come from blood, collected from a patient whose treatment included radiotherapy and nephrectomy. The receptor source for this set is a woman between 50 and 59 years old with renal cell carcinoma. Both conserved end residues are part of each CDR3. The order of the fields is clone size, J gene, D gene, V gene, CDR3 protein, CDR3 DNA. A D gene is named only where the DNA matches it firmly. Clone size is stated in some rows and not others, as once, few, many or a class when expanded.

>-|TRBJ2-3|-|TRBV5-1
CASSGYTPSTDTQYF
TGCGCCAGCAGCGGCTACACCCCTAGCACAGATACGCAGTATTTT
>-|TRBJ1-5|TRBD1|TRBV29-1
CSVAQGASNQPQHF
TGCAGCGTCGCCCAGGGGGCAAGCAATCAGCCCCAGCATTTT
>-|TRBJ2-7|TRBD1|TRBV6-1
CAIKAGTGGYEQYF
TGTGCCATTAAAGCCGGGACAGGGGGGTACGAGCAGTACTTC
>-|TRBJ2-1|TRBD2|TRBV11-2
CASSLSLAGGLNEQFF
TGTGCCAGCAGCCTATCGCTAGCGGGGGGGCTCAATGAGCAGTTCTTC
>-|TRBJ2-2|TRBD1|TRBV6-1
CASRTGGHGELFF
TGTGCCAGCAGGACAGGGGGCCACGGGGAGCTGTTTTTT
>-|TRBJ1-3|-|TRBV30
CAWSVRGSGNTIYF
TGTGCCTGGAGTGTGCGAGGCTCTGGAAACACCATATATTTT
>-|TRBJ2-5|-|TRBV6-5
CASSRTQETQYF
TGTGCCAGCAGCCGCACTCAAGAGACCCAGTACTTC
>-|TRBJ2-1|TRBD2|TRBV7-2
CASSPRGSGGPSYEQFF
TGTGCCAGCAGCCCGCGGGGTAGCGGGGGGCCAAGCTATGAGCAGTTCTTC
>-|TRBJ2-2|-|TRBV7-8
CASSFPPGELFF
TGTGCCAGCAGCTTTCCTCCCGGGGAGCTGTTTTTT
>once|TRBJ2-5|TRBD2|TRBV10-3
CAISGTSGPGETQYF
TGTGCCATCAGTGGGACTAGCGGCCCGGGAGAGACCCAGTACTTC
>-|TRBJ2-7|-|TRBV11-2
CASSIEGSLYEQYF
TGTGCCAGCAGCATAGAGGGAAGCCTCTACGAGCAGTACTTC
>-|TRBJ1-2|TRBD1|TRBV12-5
CASGLPGGAFNYGYTF
TGTGCTAGTGGTTTGCCAGGGGGAGCTTTTAACTATGGCTACACCTTC
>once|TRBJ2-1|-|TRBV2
CASSEFARGGGSNEQFF
TGTGCCAGCAGTGAATTTGCCCGTGGTGGGGGGTCCAATGAGCAGTTCTTC
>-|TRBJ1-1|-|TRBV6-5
CASIHGGREAFF
TGTGCCAGCATCCACGGGGGCAGGGAAGCTTTCTTT
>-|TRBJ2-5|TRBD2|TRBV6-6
CASRAPGGSRTQYF
TGTGCCAGCAGAGCCCCCGGGGGGTCCAGGACCCAGTACTTC
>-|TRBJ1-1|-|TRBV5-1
CASTLTQNTEAFF
TGCGCCAGCACCTTGACTCAGAACACTGAAGCTTTCTTT
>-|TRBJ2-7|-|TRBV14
CASSRGWGGRYEQYF
TGTGCCAGCAGCCGGGGCTGGGGCGGAAGATACGAGCAGTACTTC
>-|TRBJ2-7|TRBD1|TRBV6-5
CASRTGSYEQYF
TGTGCCAGCAGGACAGGGTCCTACGAGCAGTACTTC
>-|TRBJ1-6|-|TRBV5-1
CASRQDYNSPLHF
TGCGCCAGTAGACAGGATTATAATTCACCCCTCCACTTT
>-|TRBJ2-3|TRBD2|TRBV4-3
CASSHYLAGTSSTDTQYF
TGCGCCAGCAGCCACTACCTAGCGGGGACAAGTAGCACAGATACGCAGTATTTT
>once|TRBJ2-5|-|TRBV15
CATSRAAGAQETQYF
TGTGCCACCAGCAGAGCGGCGGGGGCGCAAGAGACCCAGTACTTC
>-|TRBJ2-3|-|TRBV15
CATGGVGHTDTQYF
TGTGCCACAGGGGGGGTGGGTCACACAGATACGCAGTATTTT
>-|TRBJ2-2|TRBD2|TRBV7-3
CASSFGLAGGPNTGELFF
TGTGCCAGCAGCTTCGGACTAGCGGGGGGACCGAACACCGGGGAGCTGTTTTTT
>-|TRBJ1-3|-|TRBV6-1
CASEQEGPGNTIYF
TGTGCCAGTGAACAGGAAGGGCCTGGAAACACCATATATTTT
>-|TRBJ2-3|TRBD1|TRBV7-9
CASKPPRGYADTQYF
TGTGCCAGCAAACCCCCCAGGGGGTATGCAGATACGCAGTATTTT
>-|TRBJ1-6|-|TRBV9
CASAPHDSPLHF
TGTGCCAGCGCTCCGCACGATTCACCCCTCCACTTT
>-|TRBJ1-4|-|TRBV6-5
CASNTGDATNEKLFF
TGTGCCAGCAACACTGGGGATGCAACTAATGAAAAACTGTTTTTT
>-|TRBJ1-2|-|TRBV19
CASSRGNANYGYTF
TGTGCCAGTAGTAGAGGGAATGCTAACTATGGCTACACCTTC
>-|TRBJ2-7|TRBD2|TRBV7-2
CASSAGLAGGPYEQYF
TGTGCCAGCAGCGCCGGACTAGCGGGGGGGCCGTACGAGCAGTACTTC
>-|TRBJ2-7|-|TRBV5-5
CASSSVGGTNYEQYF
TGTGCCAGCAGCTCGGTCGGAGGGACAAACTACGAGCAGTACTTC
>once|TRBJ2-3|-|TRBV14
CASRKQSTDTQYF
TGTGCCAGCAGGAAGCAATCCACAGATACGCAGTATTTT
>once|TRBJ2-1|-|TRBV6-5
CASSYSGAAFGDEQFF
TGTGCCAGCAGTTACTCTGGAGCGGCTTTTGGGGATGAGCAGTTCTTC
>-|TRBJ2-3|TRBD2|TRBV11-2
CASSLDLIAGGIDTQYF
TGTGCCAGCAGCTTAGATCTTATAGCGGGGGGGATCGATACGCAGTATTTT
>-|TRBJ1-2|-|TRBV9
CASSVDVGRTGGYTF
TGTGCCAGCAGCGTAGATGTGGGCCGTACAGGTGGCTACACCTTC
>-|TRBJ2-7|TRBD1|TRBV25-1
CASSATAGTGGEQYF
TGTGCCAGCAGTGCCACTGCAGGGACAGGGGGCGAGCAGTACTTC
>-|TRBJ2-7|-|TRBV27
CASSLWGVDEQYF
TGTGCCAGCAGTTTATGGGGGGTTGACGAGCAGTACTTC